This T cell receptor (beta chain) was retrieved from a study of blood T cell repertoires in COVID-19. Under the authors' procedure: Reference gene primers were amplified, and this amplification served to estimate nucleated cell counts. Libraries were prepared by immunoSEQ multiplex PCR; TCRdb keeps only in-frame clonotypes and omits some of them. That table gives V, J and clone size, and the DNA gave D and trimming. The table has approximately 210,000 clones, around 84% seen once. This CDR3 has 14 residues. Germline-derived CDR1 and CDR2 are LGHDT and YNNKEL (reference sequence). The V end lost 5 bases, the J end lost 1 base, and 11 bases lay between the germline ends.

This sequence joins TRBV3-1 (or the pseudogene TRBV3-2) and TRBJ1-1, with D perhaps matching TRBD1 (6 bases). This receptor was taken from a woman aged 80 or over with COVID-19, enrolled during active disease. Sequences were obtained from peripheral blood. The CDR3 loop is CASSGGQTNTEAFF. The CDR3 bases are TGTGCCAGCAGCGGAGGACAGACGAACACTGAAGCTTTCTTT.